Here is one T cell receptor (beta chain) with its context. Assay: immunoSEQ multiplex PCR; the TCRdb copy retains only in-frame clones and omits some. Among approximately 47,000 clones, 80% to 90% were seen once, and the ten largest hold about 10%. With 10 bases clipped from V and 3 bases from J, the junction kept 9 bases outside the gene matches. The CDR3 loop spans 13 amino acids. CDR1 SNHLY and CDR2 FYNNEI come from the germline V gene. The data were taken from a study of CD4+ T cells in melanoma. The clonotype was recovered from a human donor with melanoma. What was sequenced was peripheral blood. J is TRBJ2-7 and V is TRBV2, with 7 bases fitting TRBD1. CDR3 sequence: CAITRTGIYEQYF. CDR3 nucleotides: TGTGCCATCACAAGGACAGGAATCTACGAGCAGTACTTC.